The next 7 T cell receptor beta chains were all read from a single sample in a study of beta chain features in type 1 diabetes. Findings of the study overall: Type 1 diabetes patients showed a moderate but significant shortening of TCRB CDR3s in all four CD4+ subsets.

Their target antigens are unknown. Reverse transcribing all isolated RNA meant expressed TCRB transcripts were sequenced. This table comes from immunoSEQ multiplex PCR, and its TCRdb copy is limited to in-frame clones, with some not included. The sample shows 300,000 to 450,000 clones, 8.5% to 10% of them seen only once. Input material: central memory CD4+ T cells from blood. The receptor source for this set is a man aged 25-40 years with type 1 diabetes.

The chain employs TRBV10-3 and TRBJ2-5, with D unclear. CDR1 and CDR2 (germline): ENHRY, SYGVKD. V was clipped by 2 bases and J by 4 bases, with 5 bases between them. The CDR3 covers 12 residues. CDR3 DNA: TGTGCCATCAGTGAGGGCTTAGAGACCCAGTACTTC. It translates to CAISEGLETQYF.

Many counts were recorded for this clone. J is TRBJ2-3 and V is TRBV7-3; 12 bases are shared with TRBD1. Germline V gives CDR1 SGHTA, CDR2 FQGTGA. This CDR3 is 16 amino acids long. The J segment lost 4 bases and the V segment lost 3 bases, leaving 5 bases of the junction unmatched. Here the CDR3 DNA reads TGTGCCAGCAGCTTTGGGACAGGGGGCGTAGCAGATACGCAGTATTTT. Translated, it gives CASSFGTGGVADTQYF.

This clone was observed a few times. The rearrangement uses TRBV7-9 and TRBJ1-5; perhaps TRBD1 as D (6 bases). CDR1 and CDR2 from the germline V gene are SEHNR and FQNEAQ (reference sequence). CDR3 size: 15 residues. Trimming removed 2 bases from V and 5 bases from J, with 13 bases in between. CDR3 bases: TGTGCCAGCAGCTTACAGGGGACAAGAGATCAGCCCCAGCATTTT. Its translation is CASSLQGTRDQPQHF.

This clone was seen ten or more times. The rearrangement uses TRBV21-1 and TRBJ1-5. TRBV21-1 is listed as a pseudogene. This CDR3 is 12 amino acids long. Here the CDR3 DNA reads TGTGCCTTGGCGAATAGCAATCAGCCCCAGCATTTT. Translating gives CALANSNQPQHF.

This clone was found many times. This rearrangement joins TRBV19 to TRBJ1-2; D ambiguous. Germline values: CDR1 LNHDA, CDR2 SQIVND (reference sequence). Trimming cost V 6 bases and J 0 bases, with 11 bases left between them. The length of the CDR3 is 14 residues. The CDR3 DNA reads as TGTGCCAGTAGGGACCAGGCGACTAACTATGGCTACACCTTC. Amino acid sequence: CASRDQATNYGYTF.

This clone has just a few counts. V and J are TRBV5-1 and TRBJ1-1; unclear D gene. Germline lookup yields CDR1 SGHRS and CDR2 YFSETQ. The CDR3 loop spans 13 amino acids. V dropped 4 bases and J dropped 4 bases, with 11 bases sitting between them. The CDR3 coding sequence is TGCGCCAGCAGCCCGCGCGGCGGCACTGAAGCTTTCTTT. Amino acids: CASSPRGGTEAFF. The variable domain in full, with the rest retrieved from reference TRBV5-1 and TRBJ1-1, is KAGVTQTPRYLIKTRGQQVTLSCSPISGHRSVSWYQQTPGQGLQFLFEYFSETQRNKGNFPGRFSGRQFSNSRSEMNVSTLELGDSALYLCASSPRGGTEAFFGQGTRLTVV.

V gene TRBV5-4 combines with J gene TRBJ2-3; D gene uncertain. CDR3 length: 13 residues. V lost 4 bases and J lost 6, with 12 bases in between. Germline V gene sequence: CDR1 SGHNT, CDR2 YYREEE (reference sequence). The CDR3 DNA reads TGTGCCAGCAGCCAACTGGACGGTGATACGCAGTATTTT. This codes for CASSQLDGDTQYF.